The sample holds a few counts of the clone carrying this TCR beta chain. Antigen unknown. The sample comes from a study of OX40 agonist ivuxolimab in advanced cancers. Turning to the study itself: Every 2 weeks, ivuxolimab was infused into the patients intravenously at between 0.01 and 10 mg/kg. Partial response was recorded in three patients: one hepatocellular carcinoma and two cutaneous melanoma cases. General study results and limits: More expanded clones were found, on average, in CD8+ than in CD4+ T cells.

Method: immunoSEQ multiplex PCR; TCRdb's copy keeps in-frame clones and lacks some. The profile covers about 58,000 clones, with roughly four fifths appearing a single time and over 0.6% taken by the ten largest. Germline V lookup: CDR1 KGHSH, CDR2 LQKENI. J gave up 4 bases and V 6 bases, and 5 bases lay outside the gene matches. CDR3 length: 13 residues. Autoimmune disease history or systemic immunosuppression disqualified patients. The V call is TRBV18, the J call TRBJ2-7, with 8 bases fitting TRBD1. The clonotype was recovered from an adult with an advanced solid tumor such as melanoma, head and neck, liver or kidney cancer. Specimen: CD4+ or CD8+ T cells sorted from blood, collected in a trial of the OX40 agonist ivuxolimab. CDR3 protein: CASSSTGVYEQYF. The CDR3, as DNA: TGTGCCAGCTCCTCGACAGGGGTGTACGAGCAGTACTTC.